This TCR beta chain was sequenced in a study of long-term antiretroviral therapy in people with HIV. General study findings and limits: Controls exceeded HIV repertoires in CDR3 length range.

Researchers report immunoSEQ v3.0 was run at survey level. Assay: immunoSEQ multiplex PCR; the TCRdb copy retains only in-frame clones and omits some. Of around 20,000 clones in the sample, more than 80% were seen once. Comment on this clone: Its antigen is undetermined.

The TCR originated in a woman aged 18-29 years with HIV. Specimen: unsorted PBMCs, collected 0.6 years after starting antiretroviral therapy.

The CDR3 spells CASSQDPGTGSNTIYF. CDR3 nucleotide sequence: TGTGCCAGCAGCCAAGATCCCGGGACAGGGAGCAACACCATATATTTT. The rearrangement joins TRBV4-2 to TRBJ1-3; 9 positions match TRBD1. J was trimmed by 7 bases and V by 0 bases; bases with no gene match: 7. This CDR3 has 16 residues. Germline V CDR1 and CDR2: LGHNA, YNFKEQ.